The 5 T cell receptor beta chains given below trace back to one sample, sequenced in a study of cytomegalovirus exposure and HLA in healthy donors (TCRdb year 2017). Libraries came from the immunoSEQ multiplex PCR assay. For the multiplex PCR, a mixture combining 60 forward primers for TCR Vbeta segments and 13 reverse primers for TCR Jbeta segments was used. What TCRdb holds here is the immuneACCESS table cut down to in-frame rearrangements. Part of the clones is not present; checked against another copy, under half of the missing clones reflect an unresolved V gene, and the others are unexplained. The sample table lists tens of thousands of clones, roughly 89% of them with a count of one. In total, the top ten clones hold over 10% of the sample. Sequenced material: PBMCs. The receptors were gathered from a woman aged 40 to 55 in good health and CMV-seropositive.

J is TRBJ2-1 and V is TRBV5-4; D unclear. Germline V gives CDR1 SGHNT, CDR2 YYREEE (reference sequence). This CDR3 comprises 12 residues. Trimming took 2 bases from V and 7 from J, leaving 7 bases between them. This CDR3 reads CASSFTRNEQFF. As DNA, the CDR3 is TGTGCCAGCAGCTTCACTCGGAATGAGCAGTTCTTC.

This chain connects TRBV5-4 to TRBJ2-3; TRBD1 agrees at 7 bases. The CDR3 extends over 14 amino acids. Germline V CDR1 and CDR2: SGHNT, YYREEE (reference sequence). The V segment lost 0 bases and the J segment 4 bases; nucleotides outside the gene matches: 2. CDR3 residues: CASSLVTGADTQYF. In DNA, the CDR3 is TGTGCCAGCAGCTTGGTCACAGGGGCAGATACGCAGTATTTT. Full variable domain (remainder filled in from reference TRBV5-4 and TRBJ2-3): ETGVTQSPTHLIKTRGQQVTLRCSSQSGHNTVSWYQQALGQGPQFIFQYYREEENGRGNFPPRFSGLQFPNYSSELNVNALELDDSALYLCASSLVTGADTQYFGPGTRLTVL.

The CDR3 loop is CASSLTRDRSYEQYF. DNA for the CDR3: TGTGCCAGCAGCTTAACGAGGGATCGGTCCTACGAGCAGTACTTC. The J gene is TRBJ2-7, the V gene TRBV7-8, with D perhaps matching TRBD2 (5 bases). CDR3 size: 15 residues. Germline V gene data show CDR1 as SGHVS and CDR2 as FQNEAQ. V was cut by 2 bases and J by 1 base, with 12 bases left in between. Full variable domain (outside the CDR3, taken from reference TRBV7-8 and TRBJ2-7): GAGVSQSPRYKVAKRGQDVALRCDPISGHVSLFWYQQALGQGPEFLTYFQNEAQLDKSGLPSDRFFAERPEGSVSTLKIQRTQQEDSAVYLCASSLTRDRSYEQYFGPGTRLTVT.

The chain uses TRBV7-2 and TRBJ2-2; TRBD2 aligns across 8 bases. Germline V gene data show CDR1 as SGHTA and CDR2 as FQGNSA. The CDR3 spans 15 residues. With 6 bases clipped from V and 3 bases from J, the junction kept 6 bases outside the gene matches. In nucleotides, the CDR3 is TGTGCCAGCAGTCCCCGGGGGGGGTACACCGGGGAGCTGTTTTTT. It specifies CASSPRGGYTGELFF.

The V and J genes are TRBV5-5 and TRBJ1-1; TRBD1 might be the D (6 bases). The germline V and J ends were trimmed by 4 bases and 2 bases, with 12 bases remaining between them. The CDR3 is made up of 14 amino acids. The germline V gene has CDR1 SGHKS and CDR2 YYEKEE (reference sequence). CDR3 loop: CASSQLGANTEAFF. The CDR3 nucleotides are TGTGCCAGCAGCCAATTGGGGGCCAACACTGAAGCTTTCTTT.